A selection of T cell receptor beta chains follows, all from one sample in a study of TIL therapy for anti-PD-1-resistant metastatic lung cancer. Profiling relied on immunoSEQ multiplex PCR, and the TCRdb table lists in-frame clones only, not all of them. The sample shows some 13,000 clones, about three fifths of them seen only once. Sequencing was performed on tumor tissue, taken at baseline. These receptors came from a woman aged 30 to 85 with non-small cell lung cancer. Each CDR3 is given with its conserved first and last residue. The D gene is left open where the match is weak. The size of a clone is reported for some rows only, either as once, few or many, or as a class for expanded clones.

TRBV6-4	15	once	TRBJ2-3	-	TGTGCCAGCAGTGACGGCTTCACTCCCACAGATACGCAGTATTTT	CASSDGFTPTDTQYF
TRBV28	14	-	TRBJ2-1	-	TGTGCCAGCAGTTCCCCGGTGACTTGGGATGAGCAGTTCTTC	CASSSPVTWDEQFF
TRBV7-9	11	-	TRBJ2-5	-	TGTGCCAGCAGCTTTAGAGAGACCCAGTACTTC	CASSFRETQYF
TRBV7-6	11	-	TRBJ2-2	-	TGTGCCAGCAGTCCTAGAGGGGAGCTGTTTTTT	CASSPRGELFF
TRBV5-1	13	few	TRBJ2-5	-	TGCGCCAGCAGCTTGGGGGTTGTGGAGACCCAGTACTTC	CASSLGVVETQYF
TRBV5-4	15	-	TRBJ1-1	-	TGTGCCAGCAGCTTGGAGGGAGGCCAGCTCACTGAAGCTTTCTTT	CASSLEGGQLTEAFF
TRBV5-4	16	-	TRBJ1-2	-	TGTGCCAGCAGCTTAGATAGGGGAAGCGCTAACTATGGCTACACCTTC	CASSLDRGSANYGYTF
TRBV19	15	-	TRBJ2-5	-	TGTGCCAGTAGTATAGCGGCTGCTCGGGGAGAGACCCAGTACTTC	CASSIAAARGETQYF
TRBV14	15	-	TRBJ2-2	-	TGTGCCAGCAGCCAAGTACTAGCACCGACCGGGGAGCTGTTTTTT	CASSQVLAPTGELFF
TRBV28	17	-	TRBJ2-6	-	TGTGCCAGCAGTACAAGGACCTTTAGCTCTGGGGCCAACGTCCTGACTTTC	CASSTRTFSSGANVLTF
TRBV11-3	19	once	TRBJ1-2	TRBD1	TGTGCCAGCAGCTTTCCACCGGGACAGGGGTACCTCTACTCCTATGGCTACACCTTC	CASSFPPGQGYLYSYGYTF
TRBV29-1	14	-	TRBJ2-7	-	TGCAGCGTTGCGGACCTAATGGGGTCCTACGAGCAGTACTTC	CSVADLMGSYEQYF
TRBV19	15	-	TRBJ1-4	-	TGTGCCAGTAGTATGCCCGTGGCAACTAATGAAAAACTGTTTTTT	CASSMPVATNEKLFF
TRBV4-1	14	once	TRBJ1-5	-	TGCGCCAGCAGCCAACATATGCAAAATCAGCCCCAGCATTTT	CASSQHMQNQPQHF
TRBV30	14	-	TRBJ2-5	-	TGTGCCTGGAGCGATCAAAGCCTCCAAGAGACCCAGTACTTC	CAWSDQSLQETQYF
TRBV30	13	-	TRBJ1-5	-	TGTGCCCGGAGTTCAGGGCTAAGTCAGCCCCAGCATTTT	CARSSGLSQPQHF
TRBV11-3	17	-	TRBJ2-7	-	TGTGCCAGCTTGGATAGTGCGGGTGGGTCAGGTGCTAAAGAGCAGTACTTC	CASLDSAGGSGAKEQYF
TRBV5-6	14	-	TRBJ2-1	-	TGTGCCAGCAGCTTGCTTAGCTCCTACAATGAGCAGTTCTTC	CASSLLSSYNEQFF
TRBV6-1	15	medium-sized	TRBJ1-3	-	TGTGCCAGCACCAACGACAGGTTTGCTGGAAACACCATATATTTT	CASTNDRFAGNTIYF
TRBV7-3	15	-	TRBJ2-3	TRBD2	TGTGCCAGCAGCGTCGGGACTAGTAGCTCAGATACGCAGTATTTT	CASSVGTSSSDTQYF
TRBV5-4	14	-	TRBJ2-1	-	TGTGCCAGCAGCTTGGGAGGTGGGGAAAGGGAGCAGTTCTTC	CASSLGGGEREQFF
TRBV5-1	13	-	TRBJ1-2	-	TGCGCCAGCAGCGTGACAGGCCGGGGTGGCTACACCTTC	CASSVTGRGGYTF
TRBV2	14	few	TRBJ2-2	-	TGTGCCAGCAGTTTTGGGGGGAACACCGGGGAGCTGTTTTTT	CASSFGGNTGELFF
TRBV7-9	16	-	TRBJ2-3	TRBD1	TGTGCCAGCAGCCTAGGCGGACAGGGGTTCACAGATACGCAGTATTTT	CASSLGGQGFTDTQYF
TRBV18	15	-	TRBJ2-5	TRBD2	TGTGCCAGCTCACCAGGACTAGCGGATCAAGAGACCCAGTACTTC	CASSPGLADQETQYF
TRBV18	14	once	TRBJ2-2	-	TGTGCCAGCTCACCACCTAGCTGGGCCGGGGAGCTGTTTTTT	CASSPPSWAGELFF